This T cell receptor (beta chain) is from a study of blood T cell repertoires in COVID-19. Study at large: From T cells, B-cell-depleted T cells, or PBMCs came the material, which was cDNA or gDNA.

Repertoires were generated with immunoSEQ multiplex PCR, while TCRdb's copy carries only in-frame clones and drops some. The table shows 260,000 or so clones, with 87% occurring only once. CDR1 and CDR2 (germline): SQVTM, ANQGSEA. V was clipped by 4 bases and J by 2 bases, with 9 bases between them. This CDR3 is built from 12 residues. Sequencing input: PBMCs or T cells enriched from blood (not recorded which). V is TRBV29-1 and J is TRBJ2-7; D is perhaps TRBD2 (6 bases). The TCR sequence derives from a woman aged 25 to 45 with acute COVID-19. The CDR3 here is CSVGGEAYEQYF. CDR3 DNA: TGCAGCGTTGGAGGGGAGGCCTACGAGCAGTACTTC.